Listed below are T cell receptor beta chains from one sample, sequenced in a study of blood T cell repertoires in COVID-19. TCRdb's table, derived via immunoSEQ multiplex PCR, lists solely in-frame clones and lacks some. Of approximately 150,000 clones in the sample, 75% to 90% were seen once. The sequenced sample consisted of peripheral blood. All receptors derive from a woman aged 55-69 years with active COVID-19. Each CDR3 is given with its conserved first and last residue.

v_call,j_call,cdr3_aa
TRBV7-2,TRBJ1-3,CASSLAGLSNSGNTIYF
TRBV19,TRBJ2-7,CASSTGLAGVEQYF
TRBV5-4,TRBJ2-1,CASSSSGSSYNEQFF
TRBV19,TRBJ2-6,CASSSQQGRGANVLTF
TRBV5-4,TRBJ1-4,CASSLEGVEEKLFF
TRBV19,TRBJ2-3,CASSIGGADTQYF
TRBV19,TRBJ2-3,CASSPGTSGPTTDTQYF
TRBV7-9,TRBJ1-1,CASSHAVGRAFF
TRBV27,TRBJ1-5,CASSLVPPQGNQPQHF
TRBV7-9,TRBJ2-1,CASSLAGRGNEQFF
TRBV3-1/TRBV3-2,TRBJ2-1,CASSLIWRNEQFF
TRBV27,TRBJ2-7,CASSLGPGEGYEQYF
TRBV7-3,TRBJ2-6,CASSSQGAWYSGANVLTF
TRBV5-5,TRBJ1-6,CASTHRDTNNSPLHF
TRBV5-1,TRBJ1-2,CASSPSGGNYGYTF
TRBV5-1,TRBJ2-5,CASSGQRKETQYF
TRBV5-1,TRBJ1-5,CASSLNDRGNQPQHF
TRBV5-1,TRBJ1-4,CASSFGGSTNEKLFF
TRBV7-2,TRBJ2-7,CASLWDRSSYEQYF
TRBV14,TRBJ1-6,CASSFTGTDSYNSPLHF
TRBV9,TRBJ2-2,CASSVDAYGTGELFF
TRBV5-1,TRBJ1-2,CASSLGQNYGYTF
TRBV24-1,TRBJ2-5,CATSDREDRRGWAQYF
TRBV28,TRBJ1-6,CASIGRVGSPLHF
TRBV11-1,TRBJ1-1,CASSEPTGGAEAFF
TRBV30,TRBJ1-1,CAWGGQMNTEAFF
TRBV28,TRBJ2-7,CASSSPWTGAYEQYF
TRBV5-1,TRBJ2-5,CASSLTSGREETQYF
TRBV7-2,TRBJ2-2,CASSPQGVGLDTGELFF
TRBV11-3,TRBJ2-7,CASSAGLAGAEEQYF
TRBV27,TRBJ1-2,CASSYTGGGGYTF
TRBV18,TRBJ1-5,CASSHRDRGHQPQHF
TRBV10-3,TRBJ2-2,CAIRQGPGELFF
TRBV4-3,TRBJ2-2,CASSQDPLRRNTGELFF
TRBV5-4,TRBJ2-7,CASSLGPGQGSYEQYF
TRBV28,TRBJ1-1,CASSQGAWTEAFF
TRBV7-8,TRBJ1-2,CASSLDRTDYGYTF
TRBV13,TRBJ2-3,CASSFRTSGHTDTQYF
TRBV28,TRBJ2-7,CASSFSGGAPYEQYF
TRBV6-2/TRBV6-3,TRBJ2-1,CASSYPIFGGVSGPYNEQFF
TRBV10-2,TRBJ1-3,CASSEPRSTGNTIYF
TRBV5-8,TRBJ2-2,CASSLSGVGELFF
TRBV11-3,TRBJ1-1,CASSLTRNTEAFF
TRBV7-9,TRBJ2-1,CASSLASRRFSQGEQFF
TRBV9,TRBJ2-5,CASSLLTSGSLETQYF
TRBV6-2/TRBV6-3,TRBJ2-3,CASSYSAGVTDTQYF
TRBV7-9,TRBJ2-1,CASSPASTGQFF
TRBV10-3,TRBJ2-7,CAISDSVDRGHEQYF
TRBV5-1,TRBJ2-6,CASSLAGGSSGANVLTF
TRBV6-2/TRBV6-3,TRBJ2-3,CASSPGLAGADTQYF
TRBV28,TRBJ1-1,CASSSSSEAFF
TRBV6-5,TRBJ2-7,CASGGTGDYEQYF
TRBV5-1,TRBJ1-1,CASSPAGWATEAFF
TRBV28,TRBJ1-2,CASSLGGYGYTF
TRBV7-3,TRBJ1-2,CASSLGQGEVGYTF